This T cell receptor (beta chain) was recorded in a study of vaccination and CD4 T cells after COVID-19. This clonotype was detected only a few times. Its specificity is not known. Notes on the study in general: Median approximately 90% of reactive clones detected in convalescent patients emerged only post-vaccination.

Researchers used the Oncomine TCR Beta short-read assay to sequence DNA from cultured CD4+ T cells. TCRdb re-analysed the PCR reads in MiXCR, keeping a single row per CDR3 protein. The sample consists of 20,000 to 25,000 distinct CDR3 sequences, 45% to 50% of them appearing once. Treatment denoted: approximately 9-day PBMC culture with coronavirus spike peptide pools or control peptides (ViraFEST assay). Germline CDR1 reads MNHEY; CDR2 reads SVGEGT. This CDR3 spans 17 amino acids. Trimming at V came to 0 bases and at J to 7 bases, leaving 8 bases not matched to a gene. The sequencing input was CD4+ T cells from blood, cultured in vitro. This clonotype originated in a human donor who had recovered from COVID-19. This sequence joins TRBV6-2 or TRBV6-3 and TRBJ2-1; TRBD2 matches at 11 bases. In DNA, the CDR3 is TGTGCCAGCAGTTACTCGCTAGCGGGAGGTGATAGGAATGAGCAGTTCTTC. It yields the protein CASSYSLAGGDRNEQFF.